This T cell receptor beta chain was sequenced for a study of T-cell memory formation after mild COVID-19. Study-wide findings and caveats: That cross-reactive memory joined was suggested by some responding clones appearing in pre-infection memory.

With respect to this clonotype: The target antigen is unknown.

TCRdb reanalysed the 5' RACE reads using MiXCR and keeps one entry per CDR3 protein. The profile covers hundreds of thousands of distinct CDR3 sequences, with 20% appearing a single time and around 8% taken by the ten largest. This TCR came from an adult woman who had mild COVID-19 (a few samples of this study predate the infection). Cell type and time point are not known. The sequenced material came from PBMCs or a T cell subset sorted from them (not recorded which).

In nucleotides, the CDR3 is TGTGCCAGCAGCTCCGGCCTTAGTTCGGAGACCCAGTACTTC. Its protein is CASSSGLSSETQYF. This chain uses TRBV7-8 with TRBJ2-5, with D unresolved. V was clipped by 4 bases and J by 5 bases, with 14 bases between them. The CDR3 runs 14 residues. Germline values: CDR1 SGHVS, CDR2 FQNEAQ.